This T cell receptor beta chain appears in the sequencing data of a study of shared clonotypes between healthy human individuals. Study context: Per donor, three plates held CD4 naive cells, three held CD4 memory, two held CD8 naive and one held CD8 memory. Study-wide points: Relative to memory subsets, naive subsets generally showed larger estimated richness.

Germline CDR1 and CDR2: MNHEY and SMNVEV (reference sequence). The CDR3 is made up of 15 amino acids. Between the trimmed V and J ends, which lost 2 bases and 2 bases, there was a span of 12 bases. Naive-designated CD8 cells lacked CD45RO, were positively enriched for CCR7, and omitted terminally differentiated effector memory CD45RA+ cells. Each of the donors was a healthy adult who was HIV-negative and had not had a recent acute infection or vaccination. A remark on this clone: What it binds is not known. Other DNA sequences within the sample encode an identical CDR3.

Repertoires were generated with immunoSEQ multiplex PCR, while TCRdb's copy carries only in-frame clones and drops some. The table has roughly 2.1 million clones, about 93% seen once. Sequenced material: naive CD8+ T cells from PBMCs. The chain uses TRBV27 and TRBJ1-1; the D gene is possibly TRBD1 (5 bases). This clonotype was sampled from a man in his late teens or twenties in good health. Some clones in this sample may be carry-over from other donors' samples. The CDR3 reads CASSLTGTANTEAFF. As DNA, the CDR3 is TGTGCCAGCAGTTTAACCGGGACGGCTAACACTGAAGCTTTCTTT.